Listed below are T cell receptor beta chains from one sample, sequenced in a study of T cell responses to AZD1222 COVID-19 vaccine. Sequenced by immunoSEQ multiplex PCR; TCRdb stores in-frame clones only, minus some. The table lists about 140,000 clones, about 89% of them singletons. The sequenced sample was peripheral blood, obtained 28 days after the second dose of the MenACWY control vaccine. The receptors derive from an adult who received the MenACWY meningococcal vaccine as a control. CDR3s include the opening cysteine and the closing phenylalanine or tryptophan. The D gene is left open where the match is weak. The size of a clone is reported for some rows only, either as once, few or many, or as a class for expanded clones.

d_call | j_call | v_call | clone_size | cdr3_nt | cdr3_aa
NA | TRBJ2-2 | TRBV3-1/TRBV3-2 | once | TGTGCGAGCCGTTCAGGGTGGGGCGGGGAGCTGTTTTTT | CASRSGWGGELFF
TRBD1 | TRBJ2-1 | TRBV19 | NA | TGTGCCCGAAGAGGACAGGGGAGTCCTTACAATGAGCAGTTCTTC | CARRGQGSPYNEQFF
TRBD1 | TRBJ1-4 | TRBV30 | NA | TGTGCCTGGGGTGGTGGACAGGGTGAAAAACTGTTTTTT | CAWGGGQGEKLFF
TRBD1 | TRBJ1-1 | TRBV11-2 | NA | TGTGCCAGCAGCGGGACAGGGCGGAACACTGAAGCTTTCTTT | CASSGTGRNTEAFF
TRBD2 | TRBJ2-5 | TRBV29-1 | NA | TGCAGCGTTGAACTAGCGGGGAGTCAAGAGACCCAGTACTTC | CSVELAGSQETQYF
TRBD1 | TRBJ2-1 | TRBV24-1 | NA | TGTGCCACCAGTGACGCCGCTCAACAGGGGGCGAGGAATGAGCAGTTCTTC | CATSDAAQQGARNEQFF
NA | TRBJ1-5 | TRBV6-1 | once | TGTGCCAGCAGTGATCCAGTTGTACGTAATCAGCCCCAGCATTTT | CASSDPVVRNQPQHF
TRBD1 | TRBJ1-5 | TRBV7-8 | NA | TGTGCCAGCAGCTCCAGACAGGGGAGGAACAATCAGCCCCAGCATTTT | CASSSRQGRNNQPQHF
NA | TRBJ1-2 | TRBV30 | NA | TGTGCCTGGGATAAGGGGAACTATGGCTACACCTTC | CAWDKGNYGYTF
NA | TRBJ1-2 | TRBV7-9 | NA | TGTGCCAGCACCCTGGACAGTTGGTCTGGCTACACCTTC | CASTLDSWSGYTF
NA | TRBJ1-4 | TRBV29-1 | NA | TGCAGCGTTGTAGGAGGGACTGTTTTTAATGAAAAACTGTTTTTT | CSVVGGTVFNEKLFF
NA | TRBJ2-5 | TRBV7-9 | NA | TGTGCCAGCAGCTTAGGCTCGGGACCCCAAGAGACCCAGTACTTC | CASSLGSGPQETQYF
NA | TRBJ2-7 | TRBV30 | NA | TGTGCCTTACAGGACTCCTACGAGCAGTACTTC | CALQDSYEQYF
TRBD1 | TRBJ1-5 | TRBV30 | NA | TGTGCCTGGAGTAATGGGGTAGGCAGGGGGAAGAGCAATCAGCCCCAGCATTTT | CAWSNGVGRGKSNQPQHF
TRBD1 | TRBJ1-6 | TRBV10-2 | NA | TGCGCCAGCAGCCGGGACAGGGGAGACTCACCCCTCCACTTT | CASSRDRGDSPLHF
NA | TRBJ2-7 | TRBV5-5 | NA | TGTGCCAGCAGCCCCGCCGGGACAAACTACGAGCAGTACTTC | CASSPAGTNYEQYF
TRBD1 | TRBJ2-5 | TRBV24-1 | NA | TGTGCCACCAGTGATCCTGGACAGGGGGCGCGGGAGACCCAGTACTTC | CATSDPGQGARETQYF
NA | TRBJ2-3 | TRBV11-3 | few | TGTGCCAGCAGCCCCAACTTTGCGGGGCAGACCGGGGCAGATACGCAGTATTTT | CASSPNFAGQTGADTQYF
TRBD1 | TRBJ2-7 | TRBV5-1 | NA | TGCGCCAGCAGCTCCCAGGGGGACTACGAGCAGTACTTC | CASSSQGDYEQYF
NA | TRBJ1-5 | TRBV6-5 | NA | TGTGCCAGCAGTTCCCGGTCGGCGGAGCCCCAGCATTTT | CASSSRSAEPQHF
NA | TRBJ2-1 | TRBV11-3 | NA | TGTGCCAGCAGCTCCGGGTCTGTTCGCTACAATGAGCAGTTCTTC | CASSSGSVRYNEQFF
NA | TRBJ2-5 | TRBV5-1 | once | TGCGCCAGCAGCCCTGCGGGTAGCCGGGAGACCCAGTACTTC | CASSPAGSRETQYF
NA | TRBJ2-1 | TRBV19 | NA | TGTGCCAGTAGTATTCTGCTCGGTGAGCAGTTCTTC | CASSILLGEQFF
TRBD1 | TRBJ1-1 | TRBV7-3 | NA | TGTGCCAGCACCCGGACAGGAGAGAACACTGAAGCTTTCTTT | CASTRTGENTEAFF
TRBD2 | TRBJ2-1 | TRBV7-6 | NA | TGTGCCAGCAGCCCCCGCACCGTCAGGCTAGCGGGAGAGGGGAGGAATGAGCAGTTCTTC | CASSPRTVRLAGEGRNEQFF
NA | TRBJ2-1 | TRBV12-2 | NA | TGTGCAAGTCGCCCTCACAACCTACACAATGAGCAGTTCTTC | CASRPHNLHNEQFF
NA | TRBJ2-2 | TRBV19 | NA | TGTGCCAGTAGTATAGAAGGGGGGAACACCGGGGAGCTGTTTTTT | CASSIEGGNTGELFF
NA | TRBJ2-7 | TRBV18 | NA | TGTGCCAGCTCACCTCTAGAAGACAGCGAGCAGTACTTC | CASSPLEDSEQYF
NA | TRBJ2-2 | TRBV11-3 | NA | TGTGCCAGCTCCCCTGGGACGGCAGGGATGAGGGGGACCGGGGAGCTGTTTTTT | CASSPGTAGMRGTGELFF
NA | TRBJ1-2 | TRBV30 | NA | TGTGCCTGGACCAAACAGGTCTATGGCTACACCTTC | CAWTKQVYGYTF
NA | TRBJ2-1 | TRBV6-2/TRBV6-3 | NA | TGTGCCAGCAGCTTTAACAATGAGCAGTTCTTC | CASSFNNEQFF
NA | TRBJ2-1 | TRBV5-1 | NA | TGCGCCAGCAGCCGGGACGGGAGCTCCTACAATGAGCAGTTCTTC | CASSRDGSSYNEQFF
TRBD1 | TRBJ1-2 | TRBV7-2 | NA | TGTGCCAGCAGCCCTACGGGGACAGGCCCCGGGGGCTACACCTTC | CASSPTGTGPGGYTF
NA | TRBJ1-1 | TRBV29-1 | NA | TGCAGCGTTGCTTACAGGCTGGCGGACACTGAAGCTTTCTTT | CSVAYRLADTEAFF
NA | TRBJ2-1 | TRBV11-2 | NA | TGTGCCAGCAGCGGTACAAATGAGCAGTTCTTC | CASSGTNEQFF
NA | TRBJ2-5 | TRBV2 | NA | TGTGCCAGCAGTGCAATTTTCCCAGGGGAACGAGGGGAGACCCAGTACTTC | CASSAIFPGERGETQYF
NA | TRBJ2-1 | TRBV6-5 | NA | TGTGCCAGCAGGACTAGTTCCTGGAACAATGAGCAGTTCTTC | CASRTSSWNNEQFF
NA | TRBJ1-2 | TRBV12-3/TRBV12-4 | NA | TGTGCCAGCAGCACAGTGTCACAGACCTTC | CASSTVSQTF
NA | TRBJ1-5 | TRBV3-1/TRBV3-2 | NA | TGTGCCAGCAGCCAGGGGAGAAGTGGCAATCAGCCCCAGCATTTT | CASSQGRSGNQPQHF
TRBD1 | TRBJ1-6 | TRBV3-1/TRBV3-2 | NA | TGTGCCAGCAGCCCACCGGGGGGACAGTTAACCCCGACCCTCCACTTT | CASSPPGGQLTPTLHF
NA | TRBJ2-5 | TRBV11-2 | NA | TGTGCCAGCAGCTATCCATGGGGGGCCAACCAAGAGACCCAGTACTTC | CASSYPWGANQETQYF